The 22 T cell receptor beta chains reported below all come from one sample, sequenced in a study of regulatory T cells in long-lasting Graves disease. Sequencing libraries for TCR beta were prepared with iRepertoire HTBI primers and Arm-PCR of CDR3 regions. TCRdb processed the multiplex PCR reads anew with MiXCR; each CDR3 protein has one entry. The sample yields 400,000 to 500,000 distinct CDR3 sequences, about 15% seen once. Time point: newly diagnosed GD, antithyroid drugs for less than 3 months. Extracted PBMC RNA gave rise to the TCR library. This sample also belongs to another study, concerning T cells in Graves' hyperthyroidism and ophthalmopathy.

The input for sequencing was peripheral blood mononuclear cells (PBMCs), taken at new diagnosis, from a patient treated with antithyroid drugs. All receptors derive from a woman in her twenties or thirties with Graves disease.

This clonotype was seen a few times. V gene TRBV24-1 combines with J gene TRBJ2-1, with TRBD2 matching 10 bases. This CDR3 is built from 19 residues. Trimming cost V 1 base and J 9 bases; bases outside gene matches: 17. The V gene's germline CDR1 is KGHDR and CDR2 SFDVKD. The DNA for the CDR3 is TGTGCCACCAGTGATTTCGGGGGGCAGGCTAGCGGGAGTTCGGGTGAGCAGTTCTTC. Translating it yields CATSDFGGQASGSSGEQFF.

As for this clonotype: This may come from a read error, since a much larger clone is one base off. The chain has TRBV7-2 and TRBJ2-5; D perhaps matches TRBD1 (6 bases). The CDR3 extends over 14 amino acids. Germline CDR1 and CDR2: SGHTA and FQGNSA. With 2 bases removed from V and 11 bases from J, the gap between germline ends came to 18 bases. This CDR3 is CASSLRDNYNEQYF. The CDR3 DNA sequence: TGTGCCAGCAGCTTAAGGGACAACTACAATGAGCAGTACTTC.

This clonotype was detected many times. The rearrangement uses TRBV19 and TRBJ2-5, with 11 bases identical to TRBD2. Germline lookup yields CDR1 LNHDA and CDR2 SQIVND (reference sequence). There are 16 residues in the CDR3. V lost 3 bases, J lost 5 bases, and 8 bases stayed unmatched. In nucleotides, the CDR3 is TGTGCCAGTAGTATCACTAGCGGGAGCCGGTTGGAGACCCAGTACTTC. Translation: CASSITSGSRLETQYF.

This clonotype turned up a few times. The genes are TRBV6-2 or TRBV6-3 and TRBJ2-7, with TRBD2 identical over 9 bases. Germline CDR1 reads MNHEY; CDR2 reads SVGEGT. With V trimmed by 6 bases and J by 2 bases, 11 bases remained unmatched. The length of the CDR3 is 16 residues. The CDR3 is CASRLKTSGYPYEQYF. As DNA, the CDR3 is TGTGCCAGCAGGCTAAAGACTAGCGGATACCCCTACGAGCAGTACTTC.

Only one count was recorded for this clonotype. The V gene is TRBV28, the J gene TRBJ2-5; no clear D. Germline CDR1 and CDR2: MDHEN and SYDVKM. V was shortened by 8 bases and J by 3 bases, with 7 bases between the two germline ends. This CDR3 contains 11 residues. The CDR3 here is CASRAKETQYF. DNA for the CDR3: TGTGCCAGCCGGGCCAAAGAGACCCAGTACTTC.

The chain couples TRBV9 to TRBJ2-7, with D hard to call. Germline values: CDR1 SGDLS, CDR2 YYNGEE. The CDR3 sequence is 14 residues long. Trimming removed 0 bases at V and 1 base at J, with 8 bases between. CDR3 bases: TGTGCCAGCAGCGTAGCGGATCCATCCTACGAGCAGTACTTC. It translates to CASSVADPSYEQYF.

Only a few counts were recorded for this clonotype. The genes are TRBV7-8 and TRBJ1-4; D is undetermined. Trimming took off 5 bases at V and 8 bases at J, with 9 bases between the two ends. Germline V lookup: CDR1 SGHVS, CDR2 FQNEAQ. CDR3 length: 12 residues. The CDR3 region is CASSPTVEKLFF. In nucleotides, the CDR3 is TGTGCCAGCAGCCCTACAGTAGAAAAACTGTTTTTT. The full variable domain, its missing parts supplied by reference TRBV7-8 and TRBJ1-4, is GAGVSQSPRYKVAKRGQDVALRCDPISGHVSLFWYQQALGQGPEFLTYFQNEAQLDKSGLPSDRFFAERPEGSVSTLKIQRTQQEDSAVYLCASSPTVEKLFFGSGTQLSVL.

This clonotype appeared a few times. The chain combines TRBV6-1 with TRBJ1-5, with D unclear. Trimming cost V 4 bases and J 0 bases, with 7 bases left between them. The V gene's germline CDR1 is MNHNS and CDR2 SASEGT. This CDR3 is 14 amino acids long. The CDR3 DNA sequence: TGTGCCAGCAGTGTCCTCGGTAGCAATCAGCCCCAGCATTTT. Its protein product is CASSVLGSNQPQHF.

V gene TRBV6-1 combines with J gene TRBJ2-4; 9 bases match TRBD1. There are 14 residues in the CDR3. V shed 1 base, J shed 14 bases, and the junction held 9 bases outside the gene matches. Germline lookup yields CDR1 MNHNS and CDR2 SASEGT. CDR3 residues: CASSEGSGTGLKYF. As DNA, the CDR3 is TGTGCCAGCAGTGAAGGGTCCGGGACAGGGCTGAAGTACTTC.

The V call is TRBV2, the J call TRBJ2-3; 10 bases align to TRBD2. V dropped 2 bases and J dropped 6; count of bases not matched to a gene: 8. The CDR3 length is 16 residues. The germline V gene has CDR1 SNHLY and CDR2 FYNNEI. CDR3 residues: CASSELASGSRDTQYF. The CDR3 DNA is TGTGCCAGCAGTGAACTGGCTAGCGGGAGTAGGGATACGCAGTATTTT.

Many counts were recorded for this clonotype. This chain uses TRBV5-1 with TRBJ1-1; 9 nucleotides match TRBD1. CDR3 length equals 15 residues. V dropped 8 bases and J dropped 1; count of bases not matched to a gene: 9. Germline assignment: CDR1 SGHRS and CDR2 YFSETQ. Here the CDR3 DNA reads TGCGCCAGTCAACCCGGGACAGGGAGGAACACTGAAGCTTTCTTT. Amino acid sequence: CASQPGTGRNTEAFF.

Many counts were recorded for this clonotype. The rearrangement links TRBV7-8 to TRBJ2-7; D ambiguous. The germline gives CDR1 SGHVS, CDR2 FQNEAQ. V shed 1 base and J shed 5 bases, with 9 bases lying between them. The CDR3 spans 13 residues. CDR3 nucleotide sequence: TGTGCCAGCAGCTTAGGGCCAGACAACGAGCAGTACTTC. This encodes CASSLGPDNEQYF.

This clonotype was seen a few times. The CDR3 DNA reads as TGCGCCAGCAGTCTTTTTGGGATGAACACTGAAGCTTTCTTT. It is translated as CASSLFGMNTEAFF. The rearrangement joins TRBV10-2 to TRBJ1-1; D gene ambiguous. This CDR3 has 14 residues. Trimming took off 5 bases at V and 0 bases at J, with 10 bases between the two ends. The V gene's germline CDR1 is WSHSY and CDR2 SAAADI.

The chain links TRBV28 to TRBJ1-4, with 7 bases identical to TRBD1. V lost 2 bases to trimming and J lost 8 bases; unmatched junction nucleotides: 8. The CDR3 runs 15 residues. Germline CDR1 MDHEN, CDR2 SYDVKM. CDR3 coding DNA: TGTGCCAGCAGTTTACCCACAGGGGACTACGAAAAACTGTTTTTT. It yields the protein CASSLPTGDYEKLFF.

Ten or more counts support this clonotype. This sequence joins TRBV29-1 and TRBJ2-5, with D tentatively TRBD1 (6 bases). Germline V CDR1 and CDR2: SQVTM, ANQGSEA. The V and J ends lost 4 bases and 1 base respectively, with 7 bases between them. The CDR3 extends over 12 amino acids. The DNA for the CDR3 is TGCAGCGTTGGGGACATCCAAGAGACCCAGTACTTC. This sequence encodes CSVGDIQETQYF.

The V gene is TRBV7-9, the J gene TRBJ2-1, with D perhaps matching TRBD2 (7 bases). In germline, CDR1 is SEHNR, CDR2 FQNEAQ (reference sequence). This CDR3 has 18 amino acids. V lost 0 bases to trimming and J lost 4 bases, with 19 bases between them. CDR3 loop: CASSLADLGGAIYNEQFF. CDR3 DNA: TGTGCCAGCAGCTTAGCGGATTTAGGGGGGGCAATTTACAATGAGCAGTTCTTC.

This clonotype came up many times. This rearrangement joins TRBV28 to TRBJ2-7; no reliable D call. Germline lookup yields CDR1 MDHEN and CDR2 SYDVKM. V lost 6 bases and J 6 bases, leaving 6 bases between the germline ends. CDR3 length: 10 amino acids. The CDR3 loop is CASSSIEQYF. The CDR3 DNA follows: TGTGCCAGCAGCTCAATCGAGCAGTACTTC.

The chain joins TRBV5-1 to TRBJ2-5; the D is unclear. CDR1 and CDR2 from the germline V gene are SGHRS and YFSETQ. Trimming shortened V by 1 base and J by 1 base, and 8 bases separated the two germline ends. CDR3 size: 14 residues. CDR3 coding DNA: TGCGCCAGCAGCTTGCTACAGTTCCAAGAGACCCAGTACTTC. Amino acid sequence: CASSLLQFQETQYF.

There are many counts of this clonotype. The rearrangement uses TRBV3-1 and TRBJ2-2; D not resolved. Per the germline V gene, CDR1 is LGHDT and CDR2 is YNNKEL (reference sequence). V was cut by 0 bases and J by 4 bases, with 0 bases left in between. The CDR3 runs 12 residues. The CDR3 nucleotides read TGTGCCAGCAGCCAAGACACCGGGGAGCTGTTTTTT. Translated, it gives CASSQDTGELFF.

This clonotype was counted at least ten times. The genes are TRBV18 and TRBJ1-5, with 9 positions matching TRBD1. Per the germline V gene, CDR1 is KGHSH and CDR2 is LQKENI. The junction had 8 bases not matched to a gene; V was cut back by 5 bases and J by 3 bases. The CDR3 is made up of 16 amino acids. This CDR3 reads CASSLSGTGINQPQHF. CDR3 nucleotide sequence: TGTGCCAGCTCATTATCCGGGACAGGGATCAATCAGCCCCAGCATTTT.

A few counts support this clonotype. The chain carries TRBV24-1 and TRBJ1-4, with TRBD1 as a possible D gene (6 bases). CDR3 size: 14 residues. Germline V gives CDR1 KGHDR, CDR2 SFDVKD. V lost 6 bases and J 8 bases, leaving 15 bases between the germline ends. The CDR3, as DNA: TGTGCCACCAGTTCCGGGACAAACCAAGAAAAACTGTTTTTT. This codes for CATSSGTNQEKLFF.

This clonotype was seen at least ten times. The chain employs TRBV6-1 and TRBJ2-7, with 7 bases fitting TRBD1. The CDR3 spans 14 residues. V shed 6 bases, J shed 4 bases, and the junction held 9 bases outside the gene matches. Germline assignment: CDR1 MNHNS and CDR2 SASEGT. For the CDR3, the DNA is TGTGCCAGCAGCCCACAGGGGCCTCCGTACGAGCAGTACTTC. It codes for CASSPQGPPYEQYF.